The entry below gives a single T cell receptor (beta chain) sequence along with its context. As yet, its antigen is unknown. The same CDR3 also results from other DNA sequences found in this sample. The entry originates in a study of shared clonotypes between healthy human individuals. Findings and limits, study-wide: Clonotypes shared by all four sorted-subset donors had higher generation probabilities than non-shared clonotypes. Naive subsets generally had larger estimated richness than memory subsets.

Only in-frame clones appear in the TCRdb table, and some are missing; sequencing was by immunoSEQ multiplex PCR. This table holds 550,000 to 650,000 clones, around 96% found once. The CDR3 extends over 14 amino acids. The germline CDR1 and CDR2 sequences are MDHEN and SYDVKM. The V segment lost 1 base and the J segment 7 bases; nucleotides outside the gene matches: 5. Cells designated naive CD8 were CD45RO-negative and were positively selected for CCR7, with terminally differentiated effector memory CD45RA+ cells excluded. The rearrangement links TRBV28 to TRBJ2-7, with TRBD2 matching 9 bases. This sequence originates from a woman in her thirties in good health. Specimen: naive CD8+ T cells sorted from blood. CDR3 bases: TGTGCCAGCAGTTTATTAGCGGGAGATGGGGAGCAGTACTTC. Its translation is CASSLLAGDGEQYF.